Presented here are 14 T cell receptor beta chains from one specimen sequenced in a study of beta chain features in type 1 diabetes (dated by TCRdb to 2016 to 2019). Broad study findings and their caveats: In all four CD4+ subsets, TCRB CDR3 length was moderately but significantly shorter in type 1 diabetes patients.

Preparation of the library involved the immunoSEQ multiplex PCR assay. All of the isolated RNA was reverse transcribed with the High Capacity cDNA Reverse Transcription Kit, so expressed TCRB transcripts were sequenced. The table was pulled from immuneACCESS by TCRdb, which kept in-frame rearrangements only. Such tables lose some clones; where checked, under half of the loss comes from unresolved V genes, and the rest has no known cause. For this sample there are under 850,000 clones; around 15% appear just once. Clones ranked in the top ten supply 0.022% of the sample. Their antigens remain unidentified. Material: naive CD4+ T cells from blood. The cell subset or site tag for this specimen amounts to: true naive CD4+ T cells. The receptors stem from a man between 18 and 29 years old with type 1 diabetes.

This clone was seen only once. The CDR3 loop reads CASSWGVSTDVHEQFF. The CDR3 bases are TGTGCCAGCAGCTGGGGGGTTTCAACCGACGTGCATGAGCAGTTCTTC. The chain couples TRBV5-6 to TRBJ2-1; TRBD2 is a possible D gene (6 bases). The CDR3 loop spans 16 amino acids. The germline V gene encodes CDR1 SGHDT and CDR2 YYEEEE. Trimming took 3 bases from V and 8 from J, leaving 21 bases between them.

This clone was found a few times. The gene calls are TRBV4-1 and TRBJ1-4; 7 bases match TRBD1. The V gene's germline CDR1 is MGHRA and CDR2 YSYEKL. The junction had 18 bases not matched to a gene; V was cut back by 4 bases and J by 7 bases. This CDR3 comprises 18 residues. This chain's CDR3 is CASSPPGGGAGDSEKLFF. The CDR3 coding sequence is TGCGCCAGCAGCCCACCAGGAGGGGGCGCGGGGGATAGTGAAAAACTGTTTTTT.

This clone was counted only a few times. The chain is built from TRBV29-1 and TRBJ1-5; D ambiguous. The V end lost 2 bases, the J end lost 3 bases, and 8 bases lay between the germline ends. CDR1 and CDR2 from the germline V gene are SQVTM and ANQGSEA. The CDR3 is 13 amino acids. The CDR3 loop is CSVERSFNQPQHF. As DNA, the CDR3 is TGCAGCGTTGAAAGGAGTTTCAATCAGCCCCAGCATTTT. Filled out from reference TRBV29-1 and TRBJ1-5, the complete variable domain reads SAVISQKPSRDICQRGTSLTIQCQVDSQVTMMFWYRQQPGQSLTLIATANQGSEATYESGFVIDKFPISRPNLTFSTLTVSNMSPEDSSIYLCSVERSFNQPQHFGDGTRLSIL.

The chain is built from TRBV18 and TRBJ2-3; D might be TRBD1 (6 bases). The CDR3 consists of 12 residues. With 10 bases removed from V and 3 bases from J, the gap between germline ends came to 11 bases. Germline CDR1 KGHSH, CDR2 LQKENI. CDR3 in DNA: TGTGCCACCGCAGACAGGACAGATACGCAGTATTTT. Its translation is CATADRTDTQYF.

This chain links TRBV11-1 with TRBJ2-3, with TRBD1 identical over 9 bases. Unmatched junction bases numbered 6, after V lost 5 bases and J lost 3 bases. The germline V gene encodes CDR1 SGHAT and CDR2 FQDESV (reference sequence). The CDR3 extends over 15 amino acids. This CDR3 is CASSPLGQGTDTQYF. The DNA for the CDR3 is TGTGCCAGCAGCCCCCTGGGACAGGGAACAGATACGCAGTATTTT.

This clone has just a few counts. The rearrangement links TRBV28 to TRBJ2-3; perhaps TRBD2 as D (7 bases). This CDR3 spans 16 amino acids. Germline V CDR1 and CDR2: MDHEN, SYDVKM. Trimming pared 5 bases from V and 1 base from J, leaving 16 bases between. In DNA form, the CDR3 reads TGTGCCAGCAGTCTCCAGGCGGGGGCGCGCACAGATACGCAGTATTTT. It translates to CASSLQAGARTDTQYF. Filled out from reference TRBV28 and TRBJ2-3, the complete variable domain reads DVKVTQSSRYLVKRTGEKVFLECVQDMDHENMFWYRQDPGLGLRLIYFSYDVKMKEKGDIPEGYSVSREKKERFSLILESASTNQTSMYLCASSLQAGARTDTQYFGPGTRLTVL.

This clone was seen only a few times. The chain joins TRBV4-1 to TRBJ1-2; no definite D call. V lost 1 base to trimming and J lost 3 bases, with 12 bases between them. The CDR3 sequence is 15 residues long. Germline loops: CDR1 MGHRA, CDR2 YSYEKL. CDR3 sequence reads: CASSQVLEQHYGYTF. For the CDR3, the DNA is TGCGCCAGCAGCCAAGTCTTGGAACAGCACTATGGCTACACCTTC.

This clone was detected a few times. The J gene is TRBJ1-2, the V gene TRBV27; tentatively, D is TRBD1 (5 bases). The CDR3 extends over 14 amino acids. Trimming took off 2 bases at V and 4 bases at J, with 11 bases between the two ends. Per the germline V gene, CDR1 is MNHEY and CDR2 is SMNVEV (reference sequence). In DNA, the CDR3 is TGTGCCAGCAGTTTAGCCGGGACGGCCTATGGCTACACCTTC. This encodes CASSLAGTAYGYTF.

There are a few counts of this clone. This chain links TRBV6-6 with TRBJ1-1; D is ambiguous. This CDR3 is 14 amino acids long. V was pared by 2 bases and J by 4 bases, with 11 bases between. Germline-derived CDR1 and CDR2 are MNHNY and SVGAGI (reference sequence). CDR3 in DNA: TGTGCCAGCAGTTACGTAGAGAGTTCCACTGAAGCTTTCTTT. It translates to CASSYVESSTEAFF.

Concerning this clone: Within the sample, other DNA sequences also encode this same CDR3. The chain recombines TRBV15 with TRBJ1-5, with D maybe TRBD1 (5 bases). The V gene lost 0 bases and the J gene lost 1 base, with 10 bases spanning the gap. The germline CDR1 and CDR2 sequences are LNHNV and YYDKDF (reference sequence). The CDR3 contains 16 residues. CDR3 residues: CATSRDLSGSNQPQHF. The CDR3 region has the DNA TGTGCCACCAGCAGAGATCTGTCAGGGAGCAATCAGCCCCAGCATTTT. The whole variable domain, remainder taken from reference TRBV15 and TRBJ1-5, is DAMVIQNPRYQVTQFGKPVTLSCSQTLNHNVMYWYQQKSSQAPKLLFHYYDKDFNNEADTPDNFQSRRPNTSFCFLDIRSPGLGDTAMYLCATSRDLSGSNQPQHFGDGTRLSIL.

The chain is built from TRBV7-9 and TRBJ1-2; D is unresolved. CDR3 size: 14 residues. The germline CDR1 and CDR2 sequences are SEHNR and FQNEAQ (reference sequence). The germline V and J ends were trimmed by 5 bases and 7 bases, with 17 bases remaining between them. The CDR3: CASSLDASRVGYTF. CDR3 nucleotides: TGTGCCAGCAGCCTAGACGCGTCCCGTGTTGGCTACACCTTC.

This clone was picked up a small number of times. This CDR3 reads CASSWEDINSPLHF. The DNA for the CDR3 is TGTGCCAGCAGCTGGGAGGACATCAATTCACCCCTCCACTTT. The chain links TRBV5-4 to TRBJ1-6, with TRBD1 as a possible D gene (5 bases). The CDR3 covers 14 residues. CDR1 SGHNT and CDR2 YYREEE come from the germline V gene (reference sequence). V lost 3 bases to trimming and J lost 7 bases, with 11 bases between them. The full variable domain, with the rest looked up from reference TRBV5-4 and TRBJ1-6, is ETGVTQSPTHLIKTRGQQVTLRCSSQSGHNTVSWYQQALGQGPQFIFQYYREEENGRGNFPPRFSGLQFPNYSSELNVNALELDDSALYLCASSWEDINSPLHFGNGTRLTVT.

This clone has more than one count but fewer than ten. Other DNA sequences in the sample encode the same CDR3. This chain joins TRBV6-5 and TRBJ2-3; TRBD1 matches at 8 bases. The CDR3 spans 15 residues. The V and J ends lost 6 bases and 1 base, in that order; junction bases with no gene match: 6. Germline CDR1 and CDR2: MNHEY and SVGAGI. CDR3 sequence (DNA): TGTGCCAGCAGCCTCGGACAGGGTGGCACAGATACGCAGTATTTT. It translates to CASSLGQGGTDTQYF.

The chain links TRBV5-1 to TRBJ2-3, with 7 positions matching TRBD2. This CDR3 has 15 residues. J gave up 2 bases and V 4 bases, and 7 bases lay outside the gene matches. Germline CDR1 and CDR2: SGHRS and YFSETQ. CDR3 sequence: CASSPLSGDTDTQYF. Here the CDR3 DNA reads TGCGCCAGCAGCCCCCTAAGCGGGGACACAGATACGCAGTATTTT.